This T cell receptor beta chain was identified during a study of blood T cells in healthy people across ages. Looking at the study overall: The capture of about one barcoded beta molecule per two T cells was achieved by template switching.

Germline loops: CDR1 MDHEN, CDR2 SYDVKM. The CDR3 has 14 amino acids. V lost 6 bases, J lost 8 bases, and 16 bases lay in between. General observations from the study: More naive CD4+ cells and higher diversity marked long-lived donors relative to aged donors.

In this sample, this clonotype turned up a few times. What it binds is not known. Staff drew roughly 10 milliliters of peripheral blood from each donor. A second PCR, run for about 7 to 12 cycles, used a sample-barcoded 5' primer plus a J-beta primer mix. Every cDNA molecule bore a tag from a template-switch adaptor containing 12 random nucleotides. TCRdb ran MiXCR on the 5' RACE reads and lists one entry per CDR3 protein. This table has approximately 580,000 distinct CDR3 sequences, 24% appearing once. Separately, the same data were catalogued under a study of T cells of mothers and their children.

The rearrangement uses TRBV28 and TRBJ1-4; the D gene is possibly TRBD1 (5 bases). Sequenced sample: blood. The clonotype originates from a boy aged 5-17 years in good health. CDR3 amino acids: CASRAWGDGEKLFF. The CDR3 coding sequence is TGTGCCAGCAGGGCCTGGGGGGACGGCGAAAAACTGTTTTTT.